These T cell receptor beta chains were read from a single sample in a study of T cells in Graves' hyperthyroidism and ophthalmopathy. TCRdb reanalysed the multiplex PCR reads using MiXCR and keeps one entry per CDR3 protein. The table has approximately 430,000 distinct CDR3 sequences, under 15% seen once. Input material: blood. These receptors were taken from a man aged 18 to 30 with Graves' ophthalmopathy. CDR3s include the opening cysteine and the closing phenylalanine or tryptophan. D genes are given only for firm matches. Clone size appears in some rows only: once, few, many, or a class for an expanded clone.

TRBV27	few	TRBJ1-2	14	-	TGTGCCAGCAGTTACCGGGGGGGCTCCTATGGCTACACCTTC	CASSYRGGSYGYTF
TRBV19	-	TRBJ2-5	15	-	TGTGCCAGTAGTATGTGGGGACAAGGCCAAGAGACCCAGTACTTC	CASSMWGQGQETQYF
TRBV6-2/TRBV6-3	many	TRBJ2-7	11	-	TGTGCCAGCAGGGTGGTCTACGAGCAGTACTTC	CASRVVYEQYF
TRBV6-1	-	TRBJ2-1	14	-	TGTGCCAGCAGGACGACTTTCTCCCACAATGAGCAGTTCTTC	CASRTTFSHNEQFF
TRBV10-1	many	TRBJ2-7	16	TRBD2	TGCGCCAGCAGTGAGTTTCGGGGGGGCCCTCTCTACGAGCAGTACTTC	CASSEFRGGPLYEQYF
TRBV30	many	TRBJ2-7	13	TRBD1	TGTGCCTGTATTCCGACAGGGACGAACGAGCAGTACTTC	CACIPTGTNEQYF
TRBV6-1	many	TRBJ2-7	15	-	TGTGCCAGCAGACGGGACGGAGGAGGGACCCCCGAGCAGTACTTC	CASRRDGGGTPEQYF
TRBV5-1	-	TRBJ2-7	14	TRBD2	TGCGCCAGCAGCGGGTCTAGCGGGAGTTACGAGCAGTACTTC	CASSGSSGSYEQYF
TRBV10-3	many	TRBJ1-5	13	-	TGTGCCATCAGTGAGTCCCCGAATCAGCCCCAGCATTTT	CAISESPNQPQHF
TRBV18	many	TRBJ2-1	13	-	TGTGCCAGCTCACAAGGCTCCTACAATGAGCAGTTCTTC	CASSQGSYNEQFF
TRBV20-1	-	TRBJ1-4	14	TRBD1	TGCAGTGCTAGTTCTGGACAGGGCGGCGGAAAACTGTTTTTT	CSASSGQGGGKLFF
TRBV2	-	TRBJ1-6	16	-	TGTGCCAGCAGTGAGTGGGGACACTCCTCAAATTCACCCCTCCACTTT	CASSEWGHSSNSPLHF
TRBV20-1	-	TRBJ1-2	14	TRBD1	TGCAGTGCTAGAGAAAGGACAGGGTTGGGTGGCTACACCTTC	CSARERTGLGGYTF
TRBV30	many	TRBJ1-1	12	-	TGTGCCTGGAGAGGAGAGAACACTGAAGCTTTCTTT	CAWRGENTEAFF
TRBV30	many	TRBJ2-1	15	TRBD2	TGTGCCTGGAGTGACTTCAGCGGGGCTTACAATGAGCAGTTCTTC	CAWSDFSGAYNEQFF
TRBV7-9	many	TRBJ2-7	14	-	TGTGCCAGCAGCTTAGGCCAGGGCTTCTACGAGCAGTACTTC	CASSLGQGFYEQYF
TRBV7-9	many	TRBJ2-1	14	-	TGTGCCAGCAGCTTAACGGGGCTTTTTCATGAGCAGTTCTTC	CASSLTGLFHEQFF
TRBV29-1	many	TRBJ1-1	13	-	TGCAGCGTTCCCCCCAGGGAAGGTACTGAAGCTTTCTTT	CSVPPREGTEAFF
TRBV12-3/TRBV12-4	many	TRBJ2-1	15	TRBD2	TGTGCCAGCAGTTTAGAGCGGGAGGTCTACAATGAGCAGTTCTTC	CASSLEREVYNEQFF
TRBV6-5	many	TRBJ2-1	12	-	TGTGCCAGCAGCTACTCGAACAATGAGCAGTTCTTC	CASSYSNNEQFF
TRBV20-1	few	TRBJ2-2	12	-	TGCAGTGTGTCGCCATACACCGGGGAGCTGTTTTTT	CSVSPYTGELFF
TRBV5-1	-	TRBJ2-1	14	-	TGCGCCAGCGCAACTCTCGGTGCTTACAATGAGCAGTTCTTC	CASATLGAYNEQFF
TRBV11-2	many	TRBJ1-6	16	TRBD1	TGTGCCAGCAGCCCCATGGACAGGGTTTACAATTCACCCCTCCACTTT	CASSPMDRVYNSPLHF
TRBV2	many	TRBJ2-2	15	TRBD1	TGTGCCAGCAGTGAAGGTTCACAGGGGGCCGGGGAGCTGTTTTTT	CASSEGSQGAGELFF
TRBV20-1	many	TRBJ1-2	15	-	TGCAGTGCTTCTTTAGGGGGACCGATAAACTATGGCTACACCTTC	CSASLGGPINYGYTF
TRBV6-5	-	TRBJ2-2	15	TRBD1	TGTGCCAGCAGTTACACCCGGACAGGGACCGGGGAGCTGTTTTTT	CASSYTRTGTGELFF
TRBV20-1	few	TRBJ2-5	10	-	TGCAGTGCCAACCAAGAGACCCAGTACTTC	CSANQETQYF
TRBV11-2	-	TRBJ2-5	13	TRBD2	TGTGTCAGCAGCCTCAGCGGGGAAGAGACCCAGTACTTC	CVSSLSGEETQYF